One sample yielded the 21 T cell receptor beta chains listed below, sequenced in a study of T cells in Graves' hyperthyroidism and ophthalmopathy. Amplification of TCR beta CDR3 regions was performed using RNA transcripts as template. The TCR CDR3 was amplified in a first-round RT-PCR using the HTBI primer set. One entry per CDR3 protein, called by TCRdb with MiXCR from the multiplex PCR reads. The sample lists about 360,000 distinct CDR3 sequences, approximately 13% seen once, with around a tenth in the top ten. The sequencing input was blood. The receptors come from a woman under 30 with Graves' hyperthyroidism.

The table lists this clonotype with many counts. The rearrangement links TRBV5-1 to TRBJ2-1; 11 nucleotides agree with TRBD2. Trimming took 1 base from V and 0 from J; bases not matched to a gene: 9. CDR3 size: 19 residues. Germline V gives CDR1 SGHRS, CDR2 YFSETQ. This CDR3 is CASSLWPGTSGTSYNEQFF. In nucleotides, the CDR3 is TGCGCCAGCAGCTTGTGGCCGGGGACTAGCGGCACCTCCTACAATGAGCAGTTCTTC.

The sample holds many counts of this clonotype. The chain links TRBV2 to TRBJ1-2; no definite D call. V was cut by 8 bases and J by 3 bases, with 16 bases left in between. CDR1 is SNHLY and CDR2 is FYNNEI in the germline V gene. The length of the CDR3 is 14 residues. CDR3: CASGLRTDDYGYTF. CDR3 nucleotide sequence: TGTGCCAGCGGCCTTAGGACGGATGACTATGGCTACACCTTC.

This clonotype was counted at least ten times. V gene TRBV10-3 combines with J gene TRBJ1-3; the D gene is possibly TRBD1 (6 bases). The CDR3 runs 12 residues. Germline V gene data show CDR1 as ENHRY and CDR2 as SYGVKD. The V and J ends lost 8 bases and 5 bases respectively, with 10 bases between them. In DNA, the CDR3 is TGTGCCATCGGTCAGGGGCGAAACACCATATATTTT. It specifies CAIGQGRNTIYF.

This clonotype has ten or more counts. The chain has TRBV20-1 and TRBJ1-4, with 10 bases aligning to TRBD1. Looked up from germline, CDR1 is DFQATT and CDR2 is SNEGSKA (reference sequence). Trimming took 8 bases from V and 8 from J; bases not matched to a gene: 11. The CDR3 loop spans 14 amino acids. CDR3 sequence: CSNPWGQGQEKLFF. In DNA form, the CDR3 reads TGCAGTAACCCCTGGGGACAGGGGCAGGAAAAACTGTTTTTT.

This chain joins TRBV18 and TRBJ1-2, with 10 bases that match TRBD1. The CDR3 totals 15 residues. Trimming took 3 bases from V and 5 from J; bases not matched to a gene: 6. From germline, CDR1 is KGHSH and CDR2 LQKENI. The CDR3 sequence: CASSPPGQGKYGYTF. CDR3 nucleotides: TGTGCCAGCTCACCCCCGGGACAGGGGAAGTATGGCTACACCTTC.

This clonotype has at least ten counts. The chain recombines TRBV2 with TRBJ2-3; TRBD2 aligns across 7 bases. There are 16 residues in the CDR3. J was trimmed by 1 base and V by 4 bases; bases with no gene match: 8. Germline values: CDR1 SNHLY, CDR2 FYNNEI. CDR3 sequence (DNA): TGTGCCAGCAGTGCCCCCCGGAGCGGGGGCACAGATACGCAGTATTTT. Protein: CASSAPRSGGTDTQYF.

The V gene is TRBV4-1, the J gene TRBJ2-1; TRBD1 aligns across 10 bases. In germline, CDR1 is MGHRA, CDR2 YSYEKL. The trim removed 6 bases at V and 2 bases at J, leaving 7 bases unmatched. This CDR3 spans 16 amino acids. CDR3 amino acids: CASSLSGTGAYNEQFF. The CDR3 bases are TGCGCCAGCAGTTTGTCCGGGACAGGGGCCTACAATGAGCAGTTCTTC.

This clonotype was counted at least ten times. The chain joins TRBV10-3 to TRBJ2-5; D unresolved. CDR1 and CDR2 from the germline V gene are ENHRY and SYGVKD. This CDR3 comprises 12 residues. Trimming took 2 bases from V and 5 from J, leaving 6 bases between them. The CDR3 DNA sequence: TGTGCCATCAGTGAGGGCCCCGAGACCCAGTACTTC. It encodes CAISEGPETQYF.

The chain uses TRBV7-9 and TRBJ2-2; D is unresolved. The CDR3 extends over 12 amino acids. Germline assignment: CDR1 SEHNR and CDR2 FQNEAQ (reference sequence). V was trimmed by 5 bases and J by 8 bases, leaving 9 bases between them. The CDR3 region is CASSLGEGELFF. The CDR3 DNA is TGTGCCAGCAGCCTAGGCGAGGGGGAGCTGTTTTTT.

Regarding this clonotype: A much larger clone differs by one base, so this may be a read error. The gene calls are TRBV19 and TRBJ2-7, with a tentative D call TRBD2 (5 bases). This CDR3 has 13 residues. Germline V CDR1 and CDR2: LNHDA, SQIVND (reference sequence). The chain's CDR3 is CACSFGLLYEQYF. DNA of the CDR3: TGTGCCTGTAGTTTCGGACTGTTGTACGAGCAGTACTTC.

This clonotype was recorded at least ten times. This chain joins TRBV6-2 or TRBV6-3 and TRBJ1-1; D remains unclear. Between the trimmed V and J ends, which lost 7 bases and 1 base, there was a span of 10 bases. This CDR3 has 13 amino acids. Germline loops: CDR1 MNHEY, CDR2 SVGEGT. Here the CDR3 reads CASTPWENTEAFF. As DNA, the CDR3 is TGTGCCAGCACCCCGTGGGAGAACACTGAAGCTTTCTTT.

Many counts were recorded for this clonotype. The chain couples TRBV2 to TRBJ2-5, with D hard to call. Germline V gene sequence: CDR1 SNHLY, CDR2 FYNNEI. CDR3 length equals 13 residues. The V gene lost 6 bases and the J gene lost 5 bases, with 13 bases spanning the gap. CDR3 region: CASRFSSSETQYF. CDR3 coding DNA: TGTGCCAGCAGATTCAGCTCAAGCGAGACCCAGTACTTC.

This clonotype was picked up many times. The genes are TRBV13 and TRBJ2-1; TRBD2 might be the D (5 bases). The CDR3 contains 13 residues. CDR1 PRHDT and CDR2 FYEKMQ come from the germline V gene (reference sequence). V lost 1 base and J lost 8, with 9 bases in between. The CDR3 loop is CASSLAGSDEQFF. The CDR3 nucleotides read TGTGCCAGCAGCTTAGCGGGTAGCGATGAGCAGTTCTTC.

This clonotype has a handful of counts. This chain links TRBV20-1 with TRBJ2-7, with a tentative D call TRBD1 (5 bases). With 5 bases removed from V and 4 bases from J, the gap between germline ends came to 15 bases. Germline V gene data show CDR1 as DFQATT and CDR2 as SNEGSKA (reference sequence). The CDR3 is 13 amino acids. The CDR3 spells CSAPRRGRYEQYF. The CDR3 bases are TGCAGTGCTCCGAGAAGGGGCAGGTACGAGCAGTACTTC.

The V call is TRBV6-5, the J call TRBJ1-1, with D perhaps TRBD1 (5 bases). Germline V CDR1 and CDR2: MNHEY, SVGAGI. V lost 5 bases to trimming and J lost 1 base, with 14 bases between them. The CDR3 has 15 amino acids. CDR3: CASSLRQSGNTEAFF. CDR3 nucleotides: TGTGCCAGCAGTCTGAGACAGTCCGGGAACACTGAAGCTTTCTTT.

The V call is TRBV20-1, the J call TRBJ1-3; D might be TRBD1 (5 bases). This CDR3 spans 13 amino acids. CDR1 DFQATT and CDR2 SNEGSKA come from the germline V gene (reference sequence). The V end lost 2 bases, the J end lost 2 bases, and 7 bases lay between the germline ends. In DNA form, the CDR3 reads TGCAGTGCTAGACGACAGACTGGAAACACCATATATTTT. Translating it yields CSARRQTGNTIYF.

The CDR3 reads CAWSTGDQQHF. CDR3 nucleotides: TGTGCCTGGAGTACCGGCGATCAGCAGCATTTT. The chain carries TRBV30 and TRBJ1-5; unclear D gene. This CDR3 is built from 11 residues. The V end was cut by 2 bases, the J end by 13 bases, with 12 bases between. Germline assignment: CDR1 GTSNPN and CDR2 SVGIG (reference sequence).

A few counts support this clonotype. Given a much more abundant clone one base away, this may be a read error. V usage is TRBV28 and J usage is TRBJ2-3, with no clear D. CDR3 length: 14 amino acids. Trimming pared 11 bases from V and 2 bases from J, leaving 17 bases between. Germline-derived CDR1 and CDR2 are MDHEN and SYDVKM. CDR3 region: CAGSFRQVTDTQYF. In DNA form, the CDR3 reads TGTGCCGGCTCCTTTAGGCAAGTCACAGATACGCAGTATTTT.

At least ten counts were recorded for this clonotype. The J gene is TRBJ2-3, the V gene TRBV20-1; 10 bases are shared with TRBD1. This CDR3 is built from 13 residues. Per germline, CDR1 DFQATT and CDR2 SNEGSKA (reference sequence). V was clipped by 7 bases and J by 4 bases; unmatched bases: 5. As DNA, the CDR3 is TGCAGTGTCCCGGGACAGGGGCCAGATACGCAGTATTTT. This codes for CSVPGQGPDTQYF.

This clonotype was observed many times. This chain uses TRBV3-1 with TRBJ1-5; D is uncertain. Germline V gene lookup returns CDR1 LGHDT and CDR2 YNNKEL (reference sequence). This CDR3 is built from 12 residues. V was clipped by 0 bases and J by 8 bases, with 5 bases between them. The CDR3 here is CASSQDLEPQHF. The DNA for the CDR3 is TGTGCCAGCAGCCAAGATCTTGAGCCCCAGCATTTT.

This clonotype was counted many times. V and J are TRBV7-9 and TRBJ1-1; D remains unclear. The CDR3 extends over 14 amino acids. Trimming shortened V by 5 bases and J by 7 bases, and 17 bases separated the two germline ends. Germline CDR1 reads SEHNR; CDR2 reads FQNEAQ (reference sequence). The CDR3 here is CASSPNRQADEAFF. The CDR3, as DNA: TGTGCCAGCAGCCCGAACCGCCAAGCCGATGAAGCTTTCTTT.